These T cell receptor beta chains were read from a single sample in a study of metastatic and nonmetastatic thyroid tumors. MiXCR re-clonotyped the PCR reads for TCRdb. This sample yields 39,000 or so clones, of which less than 60% are seen a single time; less than 25% belongs to the top ten. Sequenced material: tumor tissue. The receptor set was obtained from a male donor with papillary thyroid cancer or a benign thyroid nodule (not recorded which). Some clones in this sample may be carry-over from other donors' samples. Both conserved end residues are part of each CDR3. A D gene is named only where the DNA matches it firmly. Clone size is not always given. Where it is, it says once, few, many or a class for expanded clones.

J,size,D,V,CDR3,DNA
TRBJ1-6,few,TRBD1,TRBV27,CASSPGQGSGYWSPLHF,TGTGCCAGCAGTCCCGGACAGGGAAGCGGGTATTGGTCACCCCTCCACTTT
TRBJ2-7,many,-,TRBV9,CASSGNRAGSYEQYF,TGTGCCAGCAGTGGAAACAGGGCAGGTTCCTACGAGCAGTACTTC
TRBJ2-7,few,-,TRBV10-3,CAARSSSYEQYF,TGTGCCGCACGTAGCAGCTCCTACGAGCAGTACTTC
TRBJ1-1,-,-,TRBV20-1,CSRLGSTEAFF,TGCAGCCGGCTAGGGAGCACTGAAGCTTTCTTT
TRBJ2-7,-,-,TRBV20-1,CSAKSPYEQYF,TGCAGTGCTAAAAGTCCCTACGAGCAGTACTTC
TRBJ1-5,-,TRBD1,TRBV20-1,CSARDQAGTGRNQPQHF,TGCAGTGCTAGAGACCAAGCCGGGACAGGGAGGAATCAGCCCCAGCATTTT
TRBJ2-3,-,-,TRBV28,CASTYPGSSTDTQYF,TGTGCCAGCACTTATCCGGGGTCTAGCACAGATACGCAGTATTTT
TRBJ2-2,once,TRBD2,TRBV9,CASSVWLAGETGELFF,TGTGCCAGCAGCGTTTGGCTAGCGGGAGAAACCGGGGAGCTGTTTTTT
TRBJ2-7,-,-,TRBV6-1,CASIGSGVGEQYF,TGTGCCAGCATTGGGTCAGGCGTGGGAGAGCAGTACTTC
TRBJ2-7,-,-,TRBV5-1,CASSLVVGSYEQYF,TGCGCCAGCAGCTTGGTGGTGGGGTCCTACGAGCAGTACTTC
TRBJ1-6,few,-,TRBV2,CASSGDSPLHF,TGTGCCAGCAGTGGGGATTCACCCCTCCACTTT
TRBJ2-5,-,TRBD2,TRBV29-1,CSMVAGETQYF,TGCAGCATGGTAGCGGGAGAGACCCAGTACTTC
TRBJ1-2,once,-,TRBV11-2,CASSSGLAGYGYTF,TGTGCCAGCAGCTCCGGCTTGGCAGGCTATGGCTACACCTTC
TRBJ2-7,-,TRBD1,TRBV20-1,CSATPGGEADEQYF,TGCAGTGCAACACCAGGGGGCGAGGCTGACGAGCAGTACTTC
TRBJ1-1,-,TRBD1,TRBV28,CASSRTGGSNTEAFF,TGTGCCAGCAGTAGGACAGGGGGATCGAACACTGAAGCTTTCTTT
TRBJ2-7,-,-,TRBV20-1,CSARDLSGVEQYF,TGCAGTGCTAGAGATCTTTCAGGAGTCGAGCAGTACTTC
TRBJ2-7,-,-,TRBV11-2,CASSEGGRQTQYF,TGTGCCAGCAGCGAGGGGGGCAGGCAAACCCAGTACTTC
TRBJ2-3,-,TRBD2,TRBV28,CASSWASGRKSTDTQYF,TGTGCCAGCAGTTGGGCTAGCGGGAGGAAGAGCACAGATACGCAGTATTTT
TRBJ2-7,-,-,TRBV5-6,CASSLGRTYEQYF,TGTGCCAGCAGCTTAGGACGGACCTACGAGCAGTACTTC
TRBJ1-2,-,-,TRBV18,CASSPTGSYYGYTF,TGTGCCAGCTCACCAACAGGGTCCTACTATGGCTACACCTTC
TRBJ2-7,few,TRBD2,TRBV28,CAISQSGMRNYEQYF,TGTGCCATCAGTCAGAGCGGGATGAGAAACTACGAGCAGTACTTC
TRBJ2-5,-,TRBD1,TRBV2,CASTYRGRGQETQYF,TGTGCCAGCACTTACAGGGGTCGAGGTCAAGAGACCCAGTACTTC
TRBJ2-7,-,-,TRBV5-1,CASRDGNSYEQYF,TGCGCCAGCAGAGACGGGAACTCCTACGAGCAGTACTTC
TRBJ2-7,-,-,TRBV28,CASRPPNLEQYF,TGTGCCAGCAGGCCCCCCAACCTCGAGCAGTACTTC
TRBJ1-6,-,-,TRBV20-1,CSATRDASSYNSPLHF,TGCAGTGCAACTAGGGACGCGAGCTCCTATAATTCACCCCTCCACTTT
TRBJ2-7,-,TRBD1,TRBV19,CASSSRQGVIYEQYF,TGTGCCAGTAGTAGCCGACAGGGGGTTATCTACGAGCAGTACTTC
TRBJ1-2,-,TRBD1,TRBV6-1,CASSGSSGGAGGYTF,TGTGCCAGCAGTGGATCTTCAGGGGGCGCTGGGGGCTACACCTTC
TRBJ1-6,-,-,TRBV7-2,CASSLIRFSPLHF,TGTGCCAGCAGCTTGATCAGATTCTCACCCCTCCACTTT
TRBJ2-7,few,TRBD2,TRBV15,CATSNTGGGSYEHYF,TGTGCCACCAGCAATACGGGAGGCGGTTCCTACGAGCATTACTTC
TRBJ1-2,few,-,TRBV12-3/TRBV12-4,CASTPGAPNYGYTF,TGTGCCAGCACACCGGGAGCCCCTAACTATGGCTACACCTTC
TRBJ1-1,-,-,TRBV6-1,CASSEKTVGIDAEAFF,TGTGCCAGCAGCGAAAAGACAGTGGGGATTGACGCTGAAGCTTTCTTT
TRBJ1-6,-,-,TRBV5-5,CASSLAAADRPLHF,TGTGCCAGCAGCTTGGCGGCAGCCGATAGACCCCTCCACTTT
TRBJ1-4,-,-,TRBV20-1,CSAPHPRGKEKLFF,TGCAGTGCCCCGCACCCCAGGGGAAAGGAAAAACTGTTTTTT
TRBJ1-2,few,-,TRBV7-2,CASSLLASANYGYTF,TGTGCCAGCAGCTTACTGGCATCTGCTAACTATGGCTACACCTTC
TRBJ1-6,-,-,TRBV6-5,CASTTGFSMGSYNSPLHF,TGTGCCAGCACCACGGGCTTCTCGATGGGCTCCTATAATTCACCCCTCCACTTT
TRBJ1-4,few,TRBD1,TRBV4-3,CASTLSRRGDEKLFF,TGCGCCAGCACACTTAGTCGCAGGGGGGATGAAAAACTGTTTTTT
TRBJ1-2,-,TRBD1,TRBV3-1,CASSQSSQGAYGYTF,TGTGCCAGCAGCCAAAGTTCCCAGGGGGCTTACGGCTACACCTTC
TRBJ2-5,few,-,TRBV15,CATSGIAGETQYF,TGTGCCACCAGCGGAATAGCTGGCGAGACCCAGTACTTC
TRBJ1-5,few,-,TRBV12-3/TRBV12-4,CASSFFGFGNQPQHF,TGTGCCAGCAGTTTTTTCGGTTTTGGGAATCAGCCCCAGCATTTT
TRBJ2-7,-,TRBD2,TRBV20-1,CSAPISGRSPYEQYF,TGCAGTGCTCCTATTAGCGGGAGGAGCCCCTACGAGCAGTACTTC
TRBJ2-3,-,TRBD2,TRBV24-1,CATSGAGVGTDTQYF,TGTGCCACCAGTGGAGCGGGAGTCGGCACAGATACGCAGTATTTT
TRBJ2-1,once,TRBD1,TRBV30,CAWSQRDRGAYNEQFF,TGTGCCTGGAGTCAACGGGACAGGGGCGCCTACAATGAGCAGTTCTTC